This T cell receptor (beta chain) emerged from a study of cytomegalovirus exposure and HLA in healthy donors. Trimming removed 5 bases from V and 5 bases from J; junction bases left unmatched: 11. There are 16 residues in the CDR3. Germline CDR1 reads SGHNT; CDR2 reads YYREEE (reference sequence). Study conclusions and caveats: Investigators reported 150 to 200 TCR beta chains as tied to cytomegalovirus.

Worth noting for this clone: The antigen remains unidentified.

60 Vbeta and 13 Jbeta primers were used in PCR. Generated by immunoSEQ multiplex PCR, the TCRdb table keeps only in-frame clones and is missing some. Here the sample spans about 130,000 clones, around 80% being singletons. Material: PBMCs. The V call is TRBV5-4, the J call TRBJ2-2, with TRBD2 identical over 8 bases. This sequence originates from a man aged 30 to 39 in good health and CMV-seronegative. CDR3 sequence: CASSSPGLVGTGELFF. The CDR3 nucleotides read TGTGCCAGCAGTTCCCCGGGACTAGTGGGGACCGGGGAGCTGTTTTTT.